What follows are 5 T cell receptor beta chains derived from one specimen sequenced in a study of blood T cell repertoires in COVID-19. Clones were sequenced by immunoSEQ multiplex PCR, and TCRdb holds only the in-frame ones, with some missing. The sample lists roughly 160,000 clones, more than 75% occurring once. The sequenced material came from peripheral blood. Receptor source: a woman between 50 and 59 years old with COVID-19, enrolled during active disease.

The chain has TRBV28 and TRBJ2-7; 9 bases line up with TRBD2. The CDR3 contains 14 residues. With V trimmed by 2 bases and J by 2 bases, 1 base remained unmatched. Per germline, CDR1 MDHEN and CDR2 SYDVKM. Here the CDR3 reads CASSLGGGAYEQYF. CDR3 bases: TGTGCCAGCAGTTTAGGCGGGGGGGCCTACGAGCAGTACTTC.

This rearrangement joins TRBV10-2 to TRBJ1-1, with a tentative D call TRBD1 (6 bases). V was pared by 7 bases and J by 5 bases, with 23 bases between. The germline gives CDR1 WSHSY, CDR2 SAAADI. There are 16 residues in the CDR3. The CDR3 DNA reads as TGCGCCAGCACCCAACAGGGATACGGGGAGAGAACTGAAGCTTTCTTT. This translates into CASTQQGYGERTEAFF.

The CDR3 nucleotides are TGTGCCAGCAGCCAAGGCTGGCGGAGCTCCTACGAGCAGTACTTC. The encoded protein is CASSQGWRSSYEQYF. This chain links TRBV14 with TRBJ2-7; D is ambiguous. The V gene lost 1 base and the J gene lost 0 bases, with 10 bases spanning the gap. Germline V CDR1 and CDR2: SGHDN, FVKESK. CDR3 length: 15 residues. The full variable domain, completed using reference TRBV14 and TRBJ2-7, is EAGVTQFPSHSVIEKGQTVTLRCDPISGHDNLYWYRRVMGKEIKFLLHFVKESKQDESGMPNNRFLAERTGGTYSTLKVQPAELEDSGVYFCASSQGWRSSYEQYFGPGTRLTVT.

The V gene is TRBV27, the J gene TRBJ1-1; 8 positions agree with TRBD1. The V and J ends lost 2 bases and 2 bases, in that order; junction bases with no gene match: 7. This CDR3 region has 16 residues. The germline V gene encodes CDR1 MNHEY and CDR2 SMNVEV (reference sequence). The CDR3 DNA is TGTGCCAGCAGTTTACGGTTAGACAGGGGCAACACTGAAGCTTTCTTT. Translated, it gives CASSLRLDRGNTEAFF.

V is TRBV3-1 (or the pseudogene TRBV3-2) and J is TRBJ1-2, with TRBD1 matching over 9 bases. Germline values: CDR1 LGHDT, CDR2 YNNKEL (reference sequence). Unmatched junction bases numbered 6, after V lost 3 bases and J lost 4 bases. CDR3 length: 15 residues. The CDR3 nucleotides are TGTGCCAGCAGCCACAATGGACAGGGGATCTATGGCTACACCTTC. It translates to CASSHNGQGIYGYTF.